The 18 T cell receptor beta chains reported below all come from one sample, sequenced in a study of blood T cells in healthy people across ages. Primed by a sample-barcoded 5' primer and a J-beta primer mix, a second PCR proceeded for roughly 7 to 12 cycles. TCRdb used MiXCR to reprocess the 5' RACE reads, holding one entry per CDR3 protein. The data show roughly 860,000 distinct CDR3 sequences, around 62% seen once. Source material: blood. These receptors all stem from a man younger than 45 in good health.

This clonotype was counted only a few times. The V call is TRBV4-3, the J call TRBJ2-7; a possible D gene is TRBD1 (5 bases). Germline values: CDR1 LGHNA, CDR2 YSLEER. This CDR3 is built from 15 residues. The ends were cut back, 1 base at V and 4 bases at J, with 14 bases in the middle. In DNA, the CDR3 is TGCGCCAGCAGCCAAGGTCCCCAGGGCTCTTACGAGCAGTACTTC. Residues: CASSQGPQGSYEQYF.

Here the CDR3 DNA reads TGTGCCAGCAGCGCCGAGGCGGGGTACGAGCAGTACTTC. This codes for CASSAEAGYEQYF. The chain has TRBV5-6 and TRBJ2-7, with D perhaps matching TRBD2 (6 bases). Trimming removed 4 bases from V and 4 bases from J, with 12 bases in between. CDR3 length equals 13 residues. Germline-derived CDR1 and CDR2 are SGHDT and YYEEEE.

This clonotype was picked up a small number of times. This rearrangement joins TRBV5-1 to TRBJ2-5; 8 positions match TRBD2. V lost 4 bases, J lost 4 bases, and 6 bases stayed unmatched. The CDR3 spans 14 residues. CDR1 and CDR2 from the germline V gene are SGHRS and YFSETQ. The CDR3 loop reads CASSTGTSRETQYF. DNA of the CDR3: TGCGCCAGCAGCACCGGGACTAGTCGAGAGACCCAGTACTTC.

The chain carries TRBV5-1 and TRBJ2-1, with 8 positions matching TRBD2. The CDR3 is made up of 17 amino acids. V was pared by 0 bases and J by 8 bases, with 13 bases of the junction left unmatched. CDR1 and CDR2 from the germline V gene are SGHRS and YFSETQ. This CDR3 reads CASSLVSGALYGDEQFF. As DNA, the CDR3 is TGCGCCAGCAGCTTGGTTAGCGGGGCCCTATATGGGGATGAGCAGTTCTTC.

The rearrangement joins TRBV6-5 to TRBJ2-7, with 9 positions matching TRBD1. Losses at the gene ends were 0 bases for V and 1 base for J; bases not matched to a gene: 4. Germline V gene data show CDR1 as MNHEY and CDR2 as SVGAGI. The CDR3 covers 16 residues. The CDR3 nucleotides read TGTGCCAGCAGTTACTCGGGACAGGGCGTTTCCTACGAGCAGTACTTC. Translated, it gives CASSYSGQGVSYEQYF.

This clonotype is a singleton in its sample. The V gene is TRBV29-1, the J gene TRBJ1-4, with unresolved D. Trimming shortened V by 6 bases and J by 6 bases, and 14 bases separated the two germline ends. CDR3 length: 13 residues. Looked up from germline, CDR1 is SQVTM and CDR2 is ANQGSEA. CDR3 sequence reads: CSVRERTDEKLFF. In nucleotides, the CDR3 is TGCAGCGTACGAGAGCGGACTGATGAAAAACTGTTTTTT.

V gene TRBV7-9 combines with J gene TRBJ1-5, with 11 bases identical to TRBD1. The CDR3 sequence is 16 residues long. V lost 5 bases, J lost 1 base, and 4 bases stayed unmatched. CDR1 and CDR2 (germline): SEHNR, FQNEAQ (reference sequence). The CDR3 DNA reads as TGTGCCAGCAGCCCCGGACAGGGGGCGAGCAATCAGCCCCAGCATTTT. Protein product: CASSPGQGASNQPQHF.

J is TRBJ2-3 and V is TRBV7-3; D might be TRBD2 (6 bases). Germline lookup yields CDR1 SGHTA and CDR2 FQGTGA. The CDR3 loop spans 17 amino acids. Trimming pared 2 bases from V and 2 bases from J, leaving 17 bases between. The CDR3: CASSLPLPRGNTDTQYF. CDR3 bases: TGTGCCAGCAGCTTACCCCTCCCGCGGGGAAACACAGATACGCAGTATTTT.

J is TRBJ1-2 and V is TRBV6-5, with D maybe TRBD1 (5 bases). This CDR3 comprises 15 residues. Germline V gives CDR1 MNHEY, CDR2 SVGAGI. Trimming cost V 2 bases and J 3 bases, with 13 bases left between them. CDR3 nucleotide sequence: TGTGCCAGCAGTTACCAGGGCGGGGGTGACTATGGCTACACCTTC. Translating gives CASSYQGGGDYGYTF.

The chain carries TRBV27 and TRBJ1-2; maybe TRBD1 (5 bases). V gave up 2 bases and J gave up 3 bases, with 13 bases separating them. Germline CDR1 MNHEY, CDR2 SMNVEV (reference sequence). This CDR3 spans 15 amino acids. The CDR3 nucleotides read TGTGCCAGCAGTTTAATAGGGGAGGGGTACTATGGCTACACCTTC. This sequence encodes CASSLIGEGYYGYTF.

The chain couples TRBV6-5 to TRBJ2-6; TRBD1 might be the D (5 bases). The CDR3 is 15 amino acids. Looked up from germline, CDR1 is MNHEY and CDR2 is SVGAGI. With 6 bases removed from V and 2 bases from J, the gap between germline ends came to 11 bases. CDR3 nucleotides: TGTGCCAGCAGGATCGACAGCCCTGGGGCCAACGTCCTGACTTTC. Translation: CASRIDSPGANVLTF.

The gene calls are TRBV7-2 and TRBJ2-3; D remains unclear. Germline CDR1 is SGHTA and CDR2 is FQGNSA. There are 14 residues in the CDR3. Trimming took off 5 bases at V and 2 bases at J, with 11 bases between the two ends. The CDR3 DNA follows: TGTGCCAGCAGCCCTACCGAATCCACAGATACGCAGTATTTT. It codes for CASSPTESTDTQYF.

In DNA, the CDR3 is TGTGCCAGCAGTTTACCCTCAGCCAGTACTGGGGCCAACGTCCTGACTTTC. Amino acid sequence: CASSLPSASTGANVLTF. The rearrangement links TRBV12-3 or TRBV12-4 to TRBJ2-6, with D hard to call. CDR3 length: 17 residues. V shed 2 bases and J shed 2 bases, with 13 bases lying between them.

V usage is TRBV30 and J usage is TRBJ2-1; D may be TRBD2 (6 bases). Germline V gene lookup returns CDR1 GTSNPN and CDR2 SVGIG (reference sequence). The V end was cut by 5 bases, the J end by 10 bases, with 18 bases between. The length of the CDR3 is 13 residues. The DNA of the CDR3 is TGTGCCTGGGGTGGGGGGACTTCCGGGGAGCAGTTCTTC. This encodes CAWGGGTSGEQFF.

This clonotype has more than one count but fewer than ten. The DNA of the CDR3 is TGCGCCAGCAGCCAGCGTCAGGTTAAGTACGAGCAGTACTTC. Protein product: CASSQRQVKYEQYF. The rearrangement joins TRBV4-1 to TRBJ2-7; no clear D. Trimming shortened V by 3 bases and J by 4 bases, and 13 bases separated the two germline ends. From germline, CDR1 is MGHRA and CDR2 YSYEKL. This CDR3 contains 14 residues.

The genes are TRBV9 and TRBJ2-3, with 7 bases matching TRBD1. The CDR3 spans 14 residues. The junction had 4 bases not matched to a gene; V was cut back by 0 bases and J by 6 bases. CDR1 and CDR2 (germline): SGDLS, YYNGEE. This CDR3 is CASSVELGGDTQYF. The CDR3 DNA is TGTGCCAGCAGCGTAGAATTAGGGGGCGATACGCAGTATTTT.

V and J are TRBV24-1 and TRBJ1-5, with D tentatively TRBD1 (5 bases). The V and J ends lost 4 bases and 3 bases respectively, with 15 bases between them. This CDR3 region has 16 residues. Germline V gives CDR1 KGHDR, CDR2 SFDVKD. In DNA form, the CDR3 reads TGTGCCACCAGTGAGCGCGGGGCGCGTATCAATCAGCCCCAGCATTTT. This encodes CATSERGARINQPQHF.

J is TRBJ2-5 and V is TRBV9; D perhaps matches TRBD1 (6 bases). Germline values: CDR1 SGDLS, CDR2 YYNGEE. V was cut by 4 bases and J by 11 bases, with 27 bases left in between. The CDR3 totals 16 residues. As DNA, the CDR3 is TGTGCCAGCAGCTCTTACTCCGGGACAACTGATTCGGAGCAGTACTTC. Translation: CASSSYSGTTDSEQYF.